The subject of this entry is one T cell receptor beta chain. What it recognizes is unknown. The data derive from a study of CD8 T cells in ankylosing spondylitis. TCRdb re-called the 5' RACE reads through MiXCR, storing one row per CDR3 protein. The sample yields roughly 490,000 distinct CDR3 sequences, approximately 5.3% seen once. With 4 bases clipped from V and 3 bases from J, the junction kept 11 bases outside the gene matches. Germline-derived CDR1 and CDR2 are MGHRA and YSYEKL. The CDR3 length is 16 residues. Points from the study as a whole: Fewer than 10 highly homologous variants formed a TCR beta motif that appeared characteristic of ankylosing spondylitis blood.

V is TRBV4-1 and J is TRBJ1-1; TRBD1 aligns across 7 bases. The sequence was obtained from a male donor with ankylosing spondylitis. The material sequenced was blood, either unsorted or a sorted T cell fraction (not recorded which). CDR3 sequence (DNA): TGCGCCAGCAGCCCCCACAGGGGCCAATCGGACACTGAAGCTTTCTTT. Amino acids: CASSPHRGQSDTEAFF.